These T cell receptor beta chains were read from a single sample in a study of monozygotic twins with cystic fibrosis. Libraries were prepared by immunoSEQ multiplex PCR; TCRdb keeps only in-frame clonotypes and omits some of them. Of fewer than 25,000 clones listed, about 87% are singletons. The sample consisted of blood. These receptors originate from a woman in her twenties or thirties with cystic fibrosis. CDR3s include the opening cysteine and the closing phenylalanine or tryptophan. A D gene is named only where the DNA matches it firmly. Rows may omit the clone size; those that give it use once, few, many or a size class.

CASSPGQGFPAEQYF	TGTGCCAGCTCACCGGGTCAGGGGTTTCCTGCCGAGCAGTACTTC	TRBV18	TRBJ2-7	-	-
CASSQGYKTASTEQYF	TGCGCCAGCAGCCAAGGTTACAAAACAGCAAGCACCGAGCAGTACTTC	TRBV4-3	TRBJ2-7	-	-
CASSLGYLRGPQHF	TGTGCCAGCAGCCTCGGGTATTTAAGAGGGCCCCAGCATTTT	TRBV28	TRBJ1-5	-	-
CASSFRGQRETQYF	TGTGCCAGCAGTTTCCGGGGGCAACGGGAGACCCAGTACTTC	TRBV28	TRBJ2-5	-	-
CASSESPGQVHGYTF	TGTGCCAGCAGTGAATCCCCGGGACAGGTCCATGGCTACACCTTC	TRBV2	TRBJ1-2	TRBD1	once
CASSITGSYEQYF	TGTGCCAGTAGTATCACAGGCTCCTACGAGCAGTACTTC	TRBV19	TRBJ2-7	-	-
CASSVGSGAHNEQFF	TGTGCCAGCAGCGTAGGTAGCGGGGCCCACAATGAGCAGTTCTTC	TRBV9	TRBJ2-1	TRBD2	once
CASSPLFWDRGQGGYTF	TGTGCCAGCAGTCCCCTTTTCTGGGACAGGGGACAAGGTGGCTACACCTTC	TRBV28	TRBJ1-2	TRBD1	-
CASSPELAGGVWSYNEQFF	TGTGCCAGCAGCCCAGAACTAGCGGGGGGAGTGTGGTCCTACAATGAGCAGTTCTTC	TRBV7-2	TRBJ2-1	TRBD2	-
CASSLGGGYTF	TGTGCCAGCAGCTTAGGGGGCGGCTACACCTTC	TRBV7-2	TRBJ1-2	-	once
CASSSGTGWRYQPQHF	TGTGCCAGCAGTTCCGGGACAGGGTGGAGGTATCAGCCCCAGCATTTT	TRBV28	TRBJ1-5	TRBD1	-
CASSEVMGPYEQYF	TGTGCCAGCAGTGAAGTTATGGGGCCCTACGAGCAGTACTTC	TRBV6-1	TRBJ2-7	-	few
CATRAKNTEAFF	TGTGCCACCAGAGCGAAGAACACTGAAGCTTTCTTT	TRBV15	TRBJ1-1	-	-
CASSPAGVQETQYF	TGTGCCAGCAGCCCCGCGGGGGTCCAAGAGACCCAGTACTTC	TRBV11-2	TRBJ2-5	TRBD2	-
CASSQEDRETDTQYF	TGCGCCAGCAGCCAAGAAGACAGAGAAACAGATACGCAGTATTTT	TRBV4-1	TRBJ2-3	-	-